The rows below give T cell receptor beta chains drawn from one sample of a study of blood T cell repertoires in COVID-19. The data were produced by immunoSEQ multiplex PCR, yet TCRdb's version contains in-frame clones alone and is incomplete. The sample includes around 270,000 clones, more than 85% seen only once; the top ten take about 4.6%. Sequencing was carried out using peripheral blood. All receptors come from a man in his forties with acute or convalescent COVID-19. Each CDR3 is given with its conserved first and last residue. D genes are given only for firm matches. The size field is filled for only some rows; it gives once, few, many or a size class.

.	TRBV7-2	.	TRBJ1-2	TGTGCCAGCACCCCCCGGGAAGGAAGGCCGCGTGGCTACACCTTC	CASTPREGRPRGYTF
.	TRBV7-9	.	TRBJ1-2	TGTGCCAGCAGCCCTTTACAGTCCTCCGTTTCGGGCTACACCTTC	CASSPLQSSVSGYTF
TRBD1	TRBV7-7	.	TRBJ2-2	TGTGCCAGCAGTTTACAGGGGTACACCGGGGAGCTGTTTTTT	CASSLQGYTGELFF
.	TRBV15	.	TRBJ1-5	TGTGCCACCGGTCAGGGGATTAGCAATCAGCCCCAGCATTTT	CATGQGISNQPQHF
.	TRBV5-5	.	TRBJ1-2	TGTGCCAGCAGCTTGGGGGGACTGAGTAACTATGGCTACACCTTC	CASSLGGLSNYGYTF
TRBD1	TRBV2	.	TRBJ2-7	TGTGCCAGCAGGCAGGGGGCCTACGAGCAGTACTTC	CASRQGAYEQYF
.	TRBV6-5	.	TRBJ2-7	TGTGCCAGCAGTAAGGCACTAGCCTACGAGCAGTACTTC	CASSKALAYEQYF
TRBD2	TRBV5-1	.	TRBJ2-2	TGCGCCAGCAGCTGGGGGACTAGCGGGGTCACCGGGGAGCTGTTTTTT	CASSWGTSGVTGELFF
.	TRBV25-1	few	TRBJ1-2	TGTGCCACCAACCCTGATGGGGCCCCGAGCGGCTACACCTTC	CATNPDGAPSGYTF
TRBD2	TRBV5-1	.	TRBJ2-1	TGCGCCAGCAGCTTGGCGGGGGGTGCCTACAATGAGCAGTTCTTC	CASSLAGGAYNEQFF
.	TRBV5-1	.	TRBJ1-1	TGCGCCAGCAGCTCCATGAACACTGAAGCTTTCTTT	CASSSMNTEAFF
.	TRBV6-5	.	TRBJ2-7	TGTGCCAGCGGCCGAATGGACACCAAAGAGCAGTACTTC	CASGRMDTKEQYF
TRBD2	TRBV9	.	TRBJ2-3	TGTGCCAGCAGCGTAGTACTAGCGGGGGGCACAGATACGCAGTATTTT	CASSVVLAGGTDTQYF
TRBD1	TRBV24-1	.	TRBJ2-7	TGTGCCACCAGTGATACCCGAACGACAGGGGGAGGATACGAGCAGTACTTC	CATSDTRTTGGGYEQYF
.	TRBV20-1	.	TRBJ1-2	TGCAGTGCCACTAACTATGGCTACACCTTC	CSATNYGYTF
TRBD1	TRBV30	.	TRBJ1-2	TGTGCCTGGAGTGTACGACAGGGGCCGGGTGGCTACACCTTC	CAWSVRQGPGGYTF
.	TRBV5-1	once	TRBJ1-1	TGCGCCAGCAGCTTGGAGGAGGGGTCGATGGACACTGAAGCTTTCTTT	CASSLEEGSMDTEAFF
TRBD2	TRBV20-1	.	TRBJ2-3	TGCAGTGCTAGTGCTACCCCCGGTGGGGGGGACTTCACAGATACGCAGTATTTT	CSASATPGGGDFTDTQYF
.	TRBV9	.	TRBJ2-1	TGTGCCAGCAGCGTATGGGGGGGCCTCGACAATGAGCAGTTCTTC	CASSVWGGLDNEQFF
TRBD1	TRBV6-5	.	TRBJ2-7	TGTGCCAGCAGTTACTCGACAGGGGTCGAGCAGTACTTC	CASSYSTGVEQYF
.	TRBV5-6	.	TRBJ2-2	TGTGCCAGCTGCCCGCGAGGCACCGGGGAGCTGTTTTTT	CASCPRGTGELFF
.	TRBV5-1	.	TRBJ2-7	TGCGCCAGCAGCTTGGAGGGGGGGCCTTGGGACGAGCAGTACTTC	CASSLEGGPWDEQYF
.	TRBV5-1	.	TRBJ2-2	TGCGCCAGCAGCTTGGGAGGCGCCGGGGAGCTGTTTTTT	CASSLGGAGELFF
.	TRBV19	.	TRBJ1-4	TGTGCCAGTAGTATCCATCCTAGCAGTGAAAAACTGTTTTTT	CASSIHPSSEKLFF
TRBD1	TRBV19	.	TRBJ1-5	TGTGCCAGTTCCCCAGGGGGAAGGCAGCCCCAGCATTTT	CASSPGGRQPQHF
.	TRBV5-1	few	TRBJ2-2	TGCGCCAGCAGCTTGGCCCAGGGGGGAAACACCGGGGAGCTGTTTTTT	CASSLAQGGNTGELFF
TRBD1	TRBV10-3	.	TRBJ2-7	TGTGCCATCAGGACAGGGAGCTCCTACGAGCAGTACTTC	CAIRTGSSYEQYF
.	TRBV27	.	TRBJ1-2	TGTGCCAGCAGTTTAAGGCGCGGCACGGCCTATGGCTACACCTTC	CASSLRRGTAYGYTF
TRBD2	TRBV10-2	.	TRBJ2-3	TGCGCCAGCAGCGAGACTAGCGGGGGGGCCGCAGATACGCAGTATTTT	CASSETSGGAADTQYF
.	TRBV5-6	.	TRBJ2-7	TGTGCCAGCAGCTTCCCGACTGCTCCCTACGAGCAGTACTTC	CASSFPTAPYEQYF
TRBD1	TRBV7-2	.	TRBJ2-2	TGTGCCAGCAGCCGGGACAGTAAAGCCGGGGAGCTGTTTTTT	CASSRDSKAGELFF
.	TRBV7-3	.	TRBJ2-2	TGTGCCAGCAGCCCCGGACAGAAGAACACCGGGGAGCTGTTTTTT	CASSPGQKNTGELFF
.	TRBV2	.	TRBJ2-2	TGTGCCAGCCTGGAGTCGTCCGGGGAGCTGTTTTTT	CASLESSGELFF
.	TRBV5-1	.	TRBJ2-5	TGCGCCAGCAGCTTAAACACCGCCCAAGAGACCCAGTACTTC	CASSLNTAQETQYF
.	TRBV20-1	.	TRBJ2-7	TGCAGTGCTAGAGATCGGGGGGAGCAGTACTTC	CSARDRGEQYF
.	TRBV29-1	.	TRBJ1-2	TGCAGCGTTCAGGGGTTTGAGGATGGCTACACCTTC	CSVQGFEDGYTF
.	TRBV18	.	TRBJ1-4	TGTGCCAGCTCTGCTGGGACTGCAACTAATGAAAAACTGTTTTTT	CASSAGTATNEKLFF
TRBD1	TRBV2	.	TRBJ1-5	TGTGCCAGCAGTAAGACAGGGGGCAGACAGCCCCAGCATTTT	CASSKTGGRQPQHF
.	TRBV9	.	TRBJ2-7	TGTGCCAGCAGCGTAGCCAGTACCTACGAGCAGTACTTC	CASSVASTYEQYF
.	TRBV13	.	TRBJ1-1	TGTGCCAGCAGCGGATACGGACAGCTGAACACTGAAGCTTTCTTT	CASSGYGQLNTEAFF
TRBD1	TRBV27	.	TRBJ2-7	TGTGCCAGCAGTTCCGCGGACAGGACCTACGAGCAGTACTTC	CASSSADRTYEQYF
TRBD2	TRBV5-1	.	TRBJ2-1	TGCGCCAGCAGCCGTAGCGGGGGGGCCTTGAGAGAGCAGTTCTTC	CASSRSGGALREQFF
.	TRBV7-9	few	TRBJ1-6	TGTGCCAGCAGCTGGTGGGTCGGGGGCTCCTATAATTCACCCCTCCACTTT	CASSWWVGGSYNSPLHF
TRBD2	TRBV11-3	.	TRBJ2-3	TGTGCCAGCAGCTTAAGGCTAGCGGGGGGATCTCGGGCAGATACGCAGTATTTT	CASSLRLAGGSRADTQYF
TRBD1	TRBV19	few	TRBJ2-7	TGTGCCAGTAGGGACAGGGAGCGATTGTACTTC	CASRDRERLYF
TRBD1	TRBV6-6	few	TRBJ1-6	TGTGCCAGCAGTATTAACAGGGGGTCATATTCACCCCTCCACTTT	CASSINRGSYSPLHF